These T cell receptor beta chains were read from a single sample in a study of shared clonotypes between healthy human individuals. Produced via immunoSEQ multiplex PCR; TCRdb's table is partial and in-frame only. Among roughly 330,000 clones listed, around 67% were seen once. The specimen was memory CD4+ T cells sorted from blood. The receptors come from a man aged 25-40 years in good health. Both conserved end residues are part of each CDR3. The order of the fields is CDR3 DNA, CDR3 protein, J gene, V gene, D gene, clone size. The D gene is left open where the match is weak. Clone size is stated in some rows and not others, as once, few, many or a class when expanded.

DNA: TGCGCCAGCAGTGGGGGGGGGAACACTGAAGCTTTCTTT
CDR3: CASSGGGNTEAFF
J: TRBJ1-1
V: TRBV10-1
D: -
size: -

DNA: TGCAGCGTTGTCCGACAGGCTGGTCAGCCCCAGCATTTT
CDR3: CSVVRQAGQPQHF
J: TRBJ1-5
V: TRBV29-1
D: -
size: -

DNA: TGTGCCAGCAGCTTGTCAGGGGCCTATGGCTACACCTTC
CDR3: CASSLSGAYGYTF
J: TRBJ1-2
V: TRBV5-4
D: -
size: -

DNA: TGTGCCAGCAGCTTAGATATTGGTCAAAACTATGGCTACACCTTC
CDR3: CASSLDIGQNYGYTF
J: TRBJ1-2
V: TRBV11-2
D: -
size: -

DNA: TGCGCCAGCAGCCAGAATTGGGGACACGACACTGAAGCTTTCTTT
CDR3: CASSQNWGHDTEAFF
J: TRBJ1-1
V: TRBV4-3
D: -
size: -

DNA: TGTGCCAGCAATCCCGGGACTAGGCGAGACGAGCAGTACTTC
CDR3: CASNPGTRRDEQYF
J: TRBJ2-7
V: TRBV2
D: TRBD2
size: few

DNA: TGTGCCAGCAGCTTGTTCTCCGCCTCTGGGGCCAACGTCCTGACTTTC
CDR3: CASSLFSASGANVLTF
J: TRBJ2-6
V: TRBV5-4
D: -
size: many

DNA: TGTGCCAGCAGTAGACAAGGGGCTGGAAACACCATATATTTT
CDR3: CASSRQGAGNTIYF
J: TRBJ1-3
V: TRBV2
D: -
size: -

DNA: TGTGCCAGCAGCCAAGTTGGTAGGACAGGGTTTGGGGAGACCCAGTACTTC
CDR3: CASSQVGRTGFGETQYF
J: TRBJ2-5
V: TRBV14
D: TRBD1
size: -

DNA: TGTGCCAGCAGGATTCTCGACCTGGCCCTCCACTTT
CDR3: CASRILDLALHF
J: TRBJ1-6
V: TRBV2
D: -
size: few

DNA: TGTGCCAGCTCACCCAAGGATACCCTCTCTGGGGCCAACGTCCTGACTTTC
CDR3: CASSPKDTLSGANVLTF
J: TRBJ2-6
V: TRBV18
D: -
size: -

DNA: TGTGCCAGCAAATCCAGAACTTCTAGCGGGAGTAGGACCGGGGAGCTGTTTTTT
CDR3: CASKSRTSSGSRTGELFF
J: TRBJ2-2
V: TRBV28
D: TRBD2
size: -

DNA: TGTGCCAGCAGCTTGGTTGTGAGACTAGCGGGAGCCGGTGAGCAGTTCTTC
CDR3: CASSLVVRLAGAGEQFF
J: TRBJ2-1
V: TRBV5-8
D: TRBD2
size: many

DNA: TGTGCCACCCCTAGCAGGAACACCGGGGAGCTGTTTTTT
CDR3: CATPSRNTGELFF
J: TRBJ2-2
V: TRBV28
D: -
size: once

DNA: TGTGCCAGCAGTTACCGAGCGGGAGGGAACCAAGAGACCCAGTACTTC
CDR3: CASSYRAGGNQETQYF
J: TRBJ2-5
V: TRBV6-6
D: TRBD2
size: -

DNA: TGTGCCAGCAGTTCAGGACTAGCGGAGAGCTACGAGCAGTACTTC
CDR3: CASSSGLAESYEQYF
J: TRBJ2-7
V: TRBV27
D: TRBD2
size: -

DNA: TGTGCCAGCAGCCGCGGGAGTACTTACAATGAGCAGTTCTTC
CDR3: CASSRGSTYNEQFF
J: TRBJ2-1
V: TRBV5-4
D: TRBD2
size: -